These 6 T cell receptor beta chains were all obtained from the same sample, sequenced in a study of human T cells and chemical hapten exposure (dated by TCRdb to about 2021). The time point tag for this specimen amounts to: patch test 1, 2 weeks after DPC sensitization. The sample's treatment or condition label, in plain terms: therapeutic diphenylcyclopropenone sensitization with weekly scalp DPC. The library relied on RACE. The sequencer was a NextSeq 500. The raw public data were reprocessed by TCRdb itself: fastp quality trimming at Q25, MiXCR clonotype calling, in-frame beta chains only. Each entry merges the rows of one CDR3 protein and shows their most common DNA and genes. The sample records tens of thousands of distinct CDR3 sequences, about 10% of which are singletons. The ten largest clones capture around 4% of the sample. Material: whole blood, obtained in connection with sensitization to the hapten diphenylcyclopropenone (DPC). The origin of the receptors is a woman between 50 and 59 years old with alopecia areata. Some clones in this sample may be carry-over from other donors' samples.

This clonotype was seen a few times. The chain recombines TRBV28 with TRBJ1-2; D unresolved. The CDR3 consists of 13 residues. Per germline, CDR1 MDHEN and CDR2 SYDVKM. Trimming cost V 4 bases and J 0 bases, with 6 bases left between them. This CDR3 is CASSSPANYGYTF. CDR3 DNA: TGTGCCAGCAGTTCGCCAGCTAACTATGGCTACACCTTC.

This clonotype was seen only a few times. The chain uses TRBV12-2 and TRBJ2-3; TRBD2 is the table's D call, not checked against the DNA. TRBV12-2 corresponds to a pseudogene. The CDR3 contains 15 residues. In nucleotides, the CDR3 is TGTGCAAGTCGTCCAGGGCCTAGCGGGTCAGATACGCAGTATTTT. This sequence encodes CASRPGPSGSDTQYF.

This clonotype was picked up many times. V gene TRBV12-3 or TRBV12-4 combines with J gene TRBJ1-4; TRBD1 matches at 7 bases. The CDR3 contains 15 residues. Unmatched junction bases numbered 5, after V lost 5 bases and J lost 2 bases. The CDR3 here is CASSRTGGTNEKLFF. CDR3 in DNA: TGTGCCAGCAGTAGGACAGGCGGTACTAATGAAAAACTGTTTTTT.

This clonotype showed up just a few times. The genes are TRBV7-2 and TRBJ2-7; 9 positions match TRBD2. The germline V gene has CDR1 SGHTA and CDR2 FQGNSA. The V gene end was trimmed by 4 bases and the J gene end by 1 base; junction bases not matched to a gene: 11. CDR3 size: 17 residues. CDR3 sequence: CASSSLGSGSRSYEQYF. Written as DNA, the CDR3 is TGTGCCAGCAGCTCCCTTGGTAGCGGGAGTAGATCCTACGAGCAGTACTTC. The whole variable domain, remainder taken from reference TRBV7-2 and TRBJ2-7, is GAGVSQSPSNKVTEKGKDVELRCDPISGHTALYWYRQSLGQGLEFLIYFQGNSAPDKSGLPSDRFSAERTGGSVSTLTIQRTQQEDSAVYLCASSSLGSGSRSYEQYFGPGTRLTVT.

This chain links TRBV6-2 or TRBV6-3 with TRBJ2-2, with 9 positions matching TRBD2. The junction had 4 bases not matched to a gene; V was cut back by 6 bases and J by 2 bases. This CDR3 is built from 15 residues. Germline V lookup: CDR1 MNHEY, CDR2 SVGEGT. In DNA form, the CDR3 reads TGTGCCAGCAGCAGACTAGCGGCTAACACCGGGGAGCTGTTTTTT. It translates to CASSRLAANTGELFF.

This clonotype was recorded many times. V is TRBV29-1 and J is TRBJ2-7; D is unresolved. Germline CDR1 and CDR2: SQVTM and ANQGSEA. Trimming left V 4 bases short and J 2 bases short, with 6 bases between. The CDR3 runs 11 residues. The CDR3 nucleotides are TGCAGCGTTGTGGGTCCCTACGAGCAGTACTTC. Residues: CSVVGPYEQYF.